Here is one T cell receptor beta chain with its context. The CDR3 runs to 17 residues. Germline V gives CDR1 SGDLS, CDR2 YYNGEE. The junction had 9 bases not matched to a gene; V was cut back by 2 bases and J by 4 bases. This specimen belongs to a study of T cell responses to AZD1222 COVID-19 vaccine. Here immunoSEQ multiplex PCR was the method, and the copy in TCRdb shows in-frame clones only, minus some. The data contain about 150,000 clones, roughly nine tenths of them singletons. The material was peripheral blood, obtained 28 days after the second AZD1222 dose. The genes are TRBV9 and TRBJ2-5; 12 bases are a match to TRBD2. The source of this sequence is an adult who received the AZD1222 COVID-19 vaccine. Here the CDR3 DNA reads TGTGCCAGCAGCGTCCACCAAGGGACTAGCGGGCGAGAGACCCAGTACTTC. Amino acid sequence: CASSVHQGTSGRETQYF.